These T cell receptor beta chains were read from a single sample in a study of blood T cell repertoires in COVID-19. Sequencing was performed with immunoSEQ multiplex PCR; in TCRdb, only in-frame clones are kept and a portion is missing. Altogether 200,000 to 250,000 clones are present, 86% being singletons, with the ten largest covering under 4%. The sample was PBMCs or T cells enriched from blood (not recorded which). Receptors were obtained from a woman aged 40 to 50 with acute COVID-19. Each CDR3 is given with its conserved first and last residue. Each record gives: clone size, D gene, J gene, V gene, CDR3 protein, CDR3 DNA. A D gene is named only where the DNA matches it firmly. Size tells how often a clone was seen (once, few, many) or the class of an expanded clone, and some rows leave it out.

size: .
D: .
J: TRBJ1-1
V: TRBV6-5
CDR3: CASSYSRRGNTEAFF
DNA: TGTGCCAGCAGTTACTCGAGACGGGGGAACACTGAAGCTTTCTTT

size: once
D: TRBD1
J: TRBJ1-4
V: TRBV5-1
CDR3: CASGRDSGEKLFF
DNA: TGCGCCAGCGGCCGGGACAGCGGGGAAAAACTGTTTTTT

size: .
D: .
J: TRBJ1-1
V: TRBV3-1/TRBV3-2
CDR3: CASSQDGETVNTEAFF
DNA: TGTGCCAGCAGCCAAGATGGGGAGACGGTGAACACTGAAGCTTTCTTT

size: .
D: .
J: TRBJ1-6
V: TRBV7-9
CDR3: CASTLLGAGSPLHF
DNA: TGTGCCAGCACCCTTCTGGGCGCGGGGTCACCCCTCCACTTT

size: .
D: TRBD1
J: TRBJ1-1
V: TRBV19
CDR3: CASSTPGQGSTEAFF
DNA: TGTGCCAGTAGTACTCCGGGACAGGGTTCAACTGAAGCTTTCTTT

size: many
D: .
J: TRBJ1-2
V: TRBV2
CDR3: CASRGAVDYGYTF
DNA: TGTGCCAGCAGGGGGGCAGTGGACTATGGCTACACCTTC

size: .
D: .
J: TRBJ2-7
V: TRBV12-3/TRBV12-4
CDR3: CASGQTPYEQYF
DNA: TGTGCCAGCGGACAGACACCCTACGAGCAGTACTTC

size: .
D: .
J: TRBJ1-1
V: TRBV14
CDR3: CASSVQLNTEAFF
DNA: TGTGCCAGCAGCGTACAGTTGAACACTGAAGCTTTCTTT

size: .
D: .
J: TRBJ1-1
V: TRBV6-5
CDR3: CASSSWNTEAFF
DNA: TGTGCCAGCAGTTCCTGGAACACTGAAGCTTTCTTT

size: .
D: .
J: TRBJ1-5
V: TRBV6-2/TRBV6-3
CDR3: CASSYGLSQPQHF
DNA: TGTGCCAGCAGTTACGGGCTTAGTCAGCCCCAGCATTTT

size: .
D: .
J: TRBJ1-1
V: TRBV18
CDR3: CASSPRSGGLVSTEAFF
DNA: TGTGCCAGCTCACCACGATCGGGAGGTCTGGTAAGCACTGAAGCTTTCTTT

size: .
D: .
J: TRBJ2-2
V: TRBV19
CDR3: CASSTYGGGELFF
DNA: TGTGCCAGTAGTACTTACGGGGGAGGGGAGCTGTTTTTT

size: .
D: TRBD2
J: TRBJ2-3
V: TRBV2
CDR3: CASSAGTSSHTQYF
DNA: TGTGCCAGCAGTGCCGGGACTAGCTCTCATACGCAGTATTTT

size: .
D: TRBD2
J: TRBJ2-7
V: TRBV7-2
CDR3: CASSPMGGGAYEQYF
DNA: TGTGCCAGCAGCCCGATGGGTGGGGGGGCCTACGAGCAGTACTTC

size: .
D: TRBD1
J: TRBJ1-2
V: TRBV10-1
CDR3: CASGDRGRSPTAGYTF
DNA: TGCGCCAGCGGGGACAGGGGGCGTTCTCCTACCGCCGGCTACACCTTC

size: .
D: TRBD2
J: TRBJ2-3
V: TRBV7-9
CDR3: CAIGGGGAPDTQYF
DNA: TGTGCCATTGGGGGGGGTGGAGCCCCAGATACGCAGTATTTT

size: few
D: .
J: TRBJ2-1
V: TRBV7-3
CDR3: CASSLYPEALSYNEQFF
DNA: TGTGCCAGCAGCTTATATCCCGAGGCTCTCTCCTACAATGAGCAGTTCTTC

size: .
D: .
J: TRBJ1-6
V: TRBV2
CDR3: CASSDERGSLHF
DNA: TGTGCCAGCAGTGACGAGAGGGGGTCCCTCCACTTT

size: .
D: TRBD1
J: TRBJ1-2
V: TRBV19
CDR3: CASSIAGDRGYGYTF
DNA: TGTGCCAGTAGTATAGCAGGGGACAGGGGTTATGGCTACACCTTC

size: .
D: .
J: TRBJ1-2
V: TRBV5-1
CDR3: CASSYGRGYYTF
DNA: TGCGCCAGCAGCTATGGCAGGGGCTACTACACCTTC

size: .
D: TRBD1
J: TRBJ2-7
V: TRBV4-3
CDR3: CASSQEWQDRSSYEQYF
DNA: TGCGCCAGCAGCCAAGAATGGCAGGACAGGAGCTCCTACGAGCAGTACTTC

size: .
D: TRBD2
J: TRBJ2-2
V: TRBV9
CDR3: CASSSFGGAGGELFF
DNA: TGTGCCAGCAGCTCATTCGGGGGGGCGGGCGGGGAGCTGTTTTTT

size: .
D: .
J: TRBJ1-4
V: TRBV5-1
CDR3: CASRPGSSNEKLFF
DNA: TGCGCCAGCAGGCCGGGGTCTTCGAATGAAAAACTGTTTTTT